This TCR beta chain was identified in a study of identical twins' blood T cells. TCRdb independently ran MiXCR on the 5' RACE reads; one entry per CDR3 protein. There are hundreds of thousands of distinct CDR3 sequences in the sample; 25% to 35% occur only once, and about 6% lies in the top ten. This clonotype was seen only a few times. CDR1 and CDR2 (germline): KGHDR, SFDVKD. The CDR3 is 12 amino acids. The V end lost 1 base, the J end lost 4 bases, and 2 bases lay between the germline ends. Material: PBMCs. The genes are TRBV24-1 and TRBJ2-3, with no clear D. This sequence was found in a woman between 18 and 49 years old in good health. The DNA of the CDR3 is TGTGCCACCAGTGATTTTGCAGATACGCAGTATTTT. Translating gives CATSDFADTQYF.